The 30 T cell receptor beta chains presented below share a single source sample, sequenced in a study of pediatric ulcerative colitis. Repertoires were generated with immunoSEQ multiplex PCR, while TCRdb's copy carries only in-frame clones and drops some. The profile shows 55,000 to 65,000 clones, 70% to 85% of them singletons. Sequencing was done on a sample of blood. These receptor sequences come from a boy aged 5-17 years with moderate ulcerative colitis.

V usage is TRBV5-6 and J usage is TRBJ2-3; D is uncertain. V was cut by 4 bases and J by 4 bases, with 22 bases left in between. The CDR3 runs 17 residues. Germline lookup yields CDR1 SGHDT and CDR2 YYEEEE. CDR3 DNA: TGTGCCAGCAGCAGTCGATGGAGAAATGATGTGGCAGATACGCAGTATTTT. This gives the protein CASSSRWRNDVADTQYF. Full variable domain (rest looked up from reference TRBV5-6 and TRBJ2-3): DAGVTQSPTHLIKTRGQQVTLRCSPKSGHDTVSWYQQALGQGPQFIFQYYEEEERQRGNFPDRFSGHQFPNYSSELNVNALLLGDSALYLCASSSRWRNDVADTQYFGPGTRLTVL.

This clone was seen only a few times. V gene TRBV5-1 combines with J gene TRBJ1-1; TRBD1 matches at 8 bases. The CDR3 totals 15 residues. Germline lookup yields CDR1 SGHRS and CDR2 YFSETQ. Trimming cost V 4 bases and J 1 base; bases outside gene matches: 6. CDR3 bases: TGCGCCAGCAGCCCCGACAGGGGCAGGAACACTGAAGCTTTCTTT. This encodes CASSPDRGRNTEAFF. Variable domain in full (rest from reference TRBV5-1 and TRBJ1-1): KAGVTQTPRYLIKTRGQQVTLSCSPISGHRSVSWYQQTPGQGLQFLFEYFSETQRNKGNFPGRFSGRQFSNSRSEMNVSTLELGDSALYLCASSPDRGRNTEAFFGQGTRLTVV.

This clone was observed a single time. This chain links TRBV7-6 with TRBJ2-1; D is undetermined. Per germline, CDR1 SGHVS and CDR2 FNYEAQ. The CDR3 sequence is 13 residues long. V was shortened by 0 bases and J by 8 bases, with 8 bases between the two germline ends. CDR3 amino acids: CASSLARRDEQFF. The CDR3 nucleotides are TGTGCCAGCAGCTTAGCGCGACGAGATGAGCAGTTCTTC.

This clone was counted once. This chain uses TRBV6-6 with TRBJ2-7; D is perhaps TRBD2 (6 bases). This CDR3 has 13 residues. Trimming stripped 6 bases from V and 5 bases from J, with 14 bases between. Looked up from germline, CDR1 is MNHNY and CDR2 is SVGAGI (reference sequence). Here the CDR3 reads CASSPGGYDEQYF. DNA for the CDR3: TGTGCCAGCAGCCCCGGAGGGTACGACGAGCAGTACTTC.

This rearrangement joins TRBV9 to TRBJ1-2; D is unresolved. Germline loops: CDR1 SGDLS, CDR2 YYNGEE. This CDR3 region has 14 residues. V dropped 4 bases and J dropped 0 bases, with 10 bases sitting between them. The CDR3 DNA is TGTGCCAGCAGCCCCGACCCGGCTAACTATGGCTACACCTTC. This codes for CASSPDPANYGYTF.

The V gene is TRBV7-9, the J gene TRBJ1-3; TRBD1 might be the D (5 bases). CDR3 length equals 18 residues. Trimming shortened V by 3 bases and J by 6 bases, and 24 bases separated the two germline ends. Germline V lookup: CDR1 SEHNR, CDR2 FQNEAQ (reference sequence). CDR3 DNA sequence: TGTGCCAGCAGCTTTCCATCGAGCGAGGGGCCGTGGGTAAACACCATATATTTT. Translated: CASSFPSSEGPWVNTIYF.

This clone was observed a handful of times. The rearrangement uses TRBV11-2 and TRBJ2-7, with unresolved D. CDR1 is SGHAT and CDR2 is FQNNGV in the germline V gene. The CDR3 is made up of 14 amino acids. V lost 0 bases and J 2 bases, leaving 8 bases between the germline ends. For the CDR3, the DNA is TGTGCCAGCAGCTTAGATGGCGGTACCTACGAGCAGTACTTC. Its protein product is CASSLDGGTYEQYF. Filled out from reference TRBV11-2 and TRBJ2-7, the complete variable domain reads EAGVAQSPRYKIIEKRQSVAFWCNPISGHATLYWYQQILGQGPKLLIQFQNNGVVDDSQLPKDRFSAERLKGVDSTLKIQPAKLEDSAVYLCASSLDGGTYEQYFGPGTRLTVT.

V is TRBV30 and J is TRBJ1-1; D not resolved. Trimming took off 2 bases at V and 9 bases at J, with 13 bases between the two ends. Per the germline V gene, CDR1 is GTSNPN and CDR2 is SVGIG (reference sequence). The length of the CDR3 is 12 residues. The CDR3 region is CAWSPGREKAFF. As DNA, the CDR3 is TGTGCCTGGAGTCCCGGACGAGAAAAAGCTTTCTTT.

The rearrangement uses TRBV10-2 and TRBJ2-7, with a weak D call TRBD1 (6 bases). The length of the CDR3 is 13 residues. Trimming cost V 3 bases and J 3 bases, with 9 bases left between them. Germline lookup yields CDR1 WSHSY and CDR2 SAAADI. The CDR3 is CASSEGQFYEQYF. For the CDR3, the DNA is TGCGCCAGCAGTGAAGGACAGTTCTACGAGCAGTACTTC.

The chain uses TRBV18 and TRBJ1-4; 9 nucleotides match TRBD1. The CDR3 is 15 residues long. Germline assignment: CDR1 KGHSH and CDR2 LQKENI. The V and J ends lost 4 bases and 3 bases, in that order; junction bases with no gene match: 3. CDR3 in DNA: TGTGCCAGCTCACTACAGGGGGCTTCTAATGAAAAACTGTTTTTT. Protein sequence: CASSLQGASNEKLFF.

The chain joins TRBV18 to TRBJ1-5, with 7 bases matching TRBD1. The ends lost 6 bases at V and 5 bases at J; junction bases unmatched: 10. CDR3 size: 15 residues. Germline values: CDR1 KGHSH, CDR2 LQKENI. This chain's CDR3 is CASSLGQLSDQPQHF. CDR3 bases: TGTGCCAGCTCGTTGGGACAGCTTTCGGATCAGCCCCAGCATTTT.

DNA for the CDR3: TGTGCCAGCAAACCAACGGGAGAAGAGACCCAGTACTTC. It translates to CASKPTGEETQYF. J is TRBJ2-5 and V is TRBV6-6; D is perhaps TRBD2 (6 bases). The CDR3 is made up of 13 amino acids. Looked up from germline, CDR1 is MNHNY and CDR2 is SVGAGI (reference sequence). V lost 7 bases, J lost 3 bases, and 12 bases lay in between.

The genes are TRBV10-2 and TRBJ1-1; possibly TRBD1 for D (5 bases). Trimming took 8 bases from V and 2 from J, leaving 9 bases between them. The germline CDR1 and CDR2 sequences are WSHSY and SAAADI. The CDR3 has 12 residues. CDR3 in amino acids: CASGQGNTEAFF. Here the CDR3 DNA reads TGCGCCAGCGGCCAGGGAAACACTGAAGCTTTCTTT.

The chain uses TRBV5-1 and TRBJ2-7; TRBD1 is a possible D gene (6 bases). Germline V CDR1 and CDR2: SGHRS, YFSETQ. Trimming removed 2 bases from V and 6 bases from J, with 18 bases in between. The CDR3 length is 15 residues. The CDR3 protein is CASSLWAGVSGEQYF. In nucleotides, the CDR3 is TGCGCCAGCAGCTTATGGGCAGGGGTAAGCGGCGAGCAGTACTTC.

The DNA for the CDR3 is TGTGCCTGTATGAGCTCTGGAAACACCATATATTTT. It encodes CACMSSGNTIYF. The chain links TRBV30 to TRBJ1-3; D is unresolved. Germline lookup yields CDR1 GTSNPN and CDR2 SVGIG (reference sequence). V lost 6 bases, J lost 0 bases, and 6 bases lay in between. The CDR3 runs to 12 residues.

The rearrangement joins TRBV14 to TRBJ2-1, with a possible D match to TRBD1 (6 bases). Trimming took 0 bases from V and 8 from J, leaving 14 bases between them. The CDR3 sequence is 15 residues long. The germline V gene has CDR1 SGHDN and CDR2 FVKESK. CDR3 nucleotide sequence: TGTGCCAGCAGCCAAGACTCAGGGGAAATCGATGAGCAGTTCTTC. This codes for CASSQDSGEIDEQFF.

The chain joins TRBV29-1 to TRBJ1-1, with D tentatively TRBD1 (6 bases). The CDR3 length is 14 residues. Germline V gives CDR1 SQVTM, CDR2 ANQGSEA. V dropped 4 bases and J dropped 1 base, with 13 bases sitting between them. CDR3: CSVGLGGPNTEAFF. CDR3 in DNA: TGCAGCGTTGGATTGGGGGGGCCGAACACTGAAGCTTTCTTT. Looking up the rest from reference TRBV29-1 and TRBJ1-1 gives the full variable domain: SAVISQKPSRDICQRGTSLTIQCQVDSQVTMMFWYRQQPGQSLTLIATANQGSEATYESGFVIDKFPISRPNLTFSTLTVSNMSPEDSSIYLCSVGLGGPNTEAFFGQGTRLTVV.

This clone has only one observation. J is TRBJ2-7 and V is TRBV6-1; D possibly uses TRBD1 or TRBD2 (6 bases each). Germline CDR1 reads MNHNS; CDR2 reads SASEGT. Trimming left V 2 bases short and J 0 bases short, with 14 bases between. The CDR3 is 16 residues long. The CDR3 loop is CASSEFGGSTSYEQYF. The CDR3 bases are TGTGCCAGCAGTGAATTCGGGGGCAGTACCTCCTACGAGCAGTACTTC.

The chain uses TRBV6-5 and TRBJ1-2, with D hard to call. This CDR3 spans 15 amino acids. Germline assignment: CDR1 MNHEY and CDR2 SVGAGI. Trimming took off 2 bases at V and 7 bases at J, with 17 bases between the two ends. The CDR3 nucleotides read TGTGCCAGCAGTTACGGGCTAGGGATCGAGGGTGGCTACACCTTC. Protein: CASSYGLGIEGGYTF.

V is TRBV2 and J is TRBJ2-7; 9 bases fit TRBD1. Germline CDR1 SNHLY, CDR2 FYNNEI. This CDR3 comprises 14 residues. V gave up 7 bases and J gave up 2 bases; unmatched junction bases: 6. The CDR3 loop is CASTWGTGTYEQYF. CDR3 nucleotide sequence: TGTGCCAGCACGTGGGGGACAGGGACCTACGAGCAGTACTTC.

This chain joins TRBV10-1 and TRBJ1-5; the match to TRBD1 covers 8 bases. Per the germline V gene, CDR1 is WNHNN and CDR2 is SYGVQD (reference sequence). V was clipped by 3 bases and J by 0 bases; unmatched bases: 10. This CDR3 has 18 amino acids. This CDR3 reads CASSEVDRGTYSNQPQHF. CDR3 DNA: TGCGCCAGCAGTGAAGTAGACAGGGGCACCTATAGCAATCAGCCCCAGCATTTT.

The rearrangement uses TRBV7-8 and TRBJ1-1, with TRBD1 matching 7 bases. With V trimmed by 8 bases and J by 5 bases, 11 bases remained unmatched. Germline V gives CDR1 SGHVS, CDR2 FQNEAQ. This CDR3 comprises 14 residues. The CDR3 nucleotides are TGTGCCAGCGGCCTTGAGGGGGCAAAGACTGAAGCTTTCTTT. Its translation is CASGLEGAKTEAFF.

The chain carries TRBV10-2 and TRBJ2-1; the D is unclear. Trimming took off 6 bases at V and 0 bases at J, with 9 bases between the two ends. The CDR3 sequence is 14 residues long. Germline V gene sequence: CDR1 WSHSY, CDR2 SAAADI. The CDR3, as DNA: TGCGCCAGCAGCCCGGTTAGCTCCTACAATGAGCAGTTCTTC. Residues: CASSPVSSYNEQFF.

The chain joins TRBV19 to TRBJ1-5; TRBD1 matches 7 bases. J lost 1 base, V lost 4 bases, and 1 base had no gene match. CDR1 is LNHDA, CDR2 SQIVND, per germline (reference sequence). This CDR3 is 14 amino acids long. In DNA, the CDR3 is TGTGCCAGTAGTAAGACAGGGAGCAATCAGCCCCAGCATTTT. Residues: CASSKTGSNQPQHF.

This clone was recorded a few times. The chain has TRBV5-4 and TRBJ1-2; no firm D call. With 4 bases removed from V and 4 bases from J, the gap between germline ends came to 14 bases. Germline assignment: CDR1 SGHNT and CDR2 YYREEE (reference sequence). The CDR3 totals 14 residues. DNA for the CDR3: TGTGCCAGCAGCAGCAAAAGCGACACCTATGGCTACACCTTC. Amino acids: CASSSKSDTYGYTF.

The chain carries TRBV5-1 and TRBJ2-7; D ambiguous. The CDR3 is 13 residues long. CDR1 and CDR2 from the germline V gene are SGHRS and YFSETQ. V shed 0 bases and J shed 6 bases, with 10 bases lying between them. The CDR3 DNA is TGCGCCAGCAGCTTGGTTAGAGGCGGCGAGCAGTACTTC. Its translation is CASSLVRGGEQYF.

The chain is built from TRBV7-9 and TRBJ1-1, with D unresolved. With 1 base removed from V and 0 bases from J, the gap between germline ends came to 15 bases. Germline lookup yields CDR1 SEHNR and CDR2 FQNEAQ (reference sequence). The CDR3 covers 17 residues. The CDR3 spells CASSLVLASILNTEAFF. The CDR3 DNA is TGTGCCAGCAGCTTAGTGCTGGCAAGTATTCTGAACACTGAAGCTTTCTTT.

This clone was detected once. This chain connects TRBV2 to TRBJ2-3; D is uncertain. CDR1 is SNHLY and CDR2 is FYNNEI in the germline V gene. The V and J ends lost 4 bases and 5 bases respectively, with 13 bases between them. The CDR3 sequence is 14 residues long. CDR3 amino acids: CASSADPLGDTQYF. The CDR3 nucleotides are TGTGCCAGCAGTGCAGACCCCTTAGGAGATACGCAGTATTTT.

V and J are TRBV12-1 and TRBJ2-3; the table's D call, TRBD2, has no DNA check behind it. TRBV12-1 is flagged as a pseudogene. The CDR3 has 14 amino acids. The CDR3 region is CASSFYPVADTQYF. CDR3 bases: TGTGCCAGCAGCTTTTACCCGGTAGCAGATACGCAGTATTTT.

The CDR3 is CASSPGGLTNEKLFF. CDR3 nucleotides: TGTGCCAGCAGTCCAGGGGGCCTGACTAATGAAAAACTGTTTTTT. The chain employs TRBV6-4 and TRBJ1-4; TRBD1 agrees at 8 bases. The CDR3 has 15 residues. Germline lookup yields CDR1 MRHNA and CDR2 SNTAGT. The junction had 4 bases not matched to a gene; V was cut back by 5 bases and J by 2 bases.